This T cell receptor (beta chain) was profiled in a study of T and B cells in COVID-19 patients. Study-wide context: The recovered cohort's median age was around 30 years, versus roughly 63 years in active infection. Of over 18 active-infection patients, 11 to 12 were critically ill with mechanical ventilation or extracorporeal membrane oxygenation.

Broader study findings: Highly clonal in active COVID-19, TRB repertoires exceeded healthy-donor diversity and richness at recovery. Patients with COVID-19 reportedly showed strongly skewed T cell receptor beta variable and joining gene usage.

For this clonotype: Antigen unknown.

Multiplex PCR with BIOMED2 TRB-A/B primer pools amplified TRB rearrangements. MiXCR was run by TCRdb on the multiplex PCR reads, yielding one entry per CDR3 protein. The sample records under 13,000 distinct CDR3 sequences, more than 30% being singletons. Blood genomic DNA input for TRB amplification was roughly 250-500 ng. Looked up from germline, CDR1 is KGHSH and CDR2 is LQKENI. V gave up 4 bases and J gave up 7 bases; unmatched junction bases: 8. The CDR3 covers 14 residues. V usage is TRBV18 and J usage is TRBJ1-2, with 8 bases identical to TRBD1. This sequence originates from a human donor with active COVID-19. Material: blood. CDR3: CASSRDRLRGGYTF. The DNA for the CDR3 is TGTGCCAGCTCACGGGACAGGTTAAGGGGTGGCTACACCTTC.